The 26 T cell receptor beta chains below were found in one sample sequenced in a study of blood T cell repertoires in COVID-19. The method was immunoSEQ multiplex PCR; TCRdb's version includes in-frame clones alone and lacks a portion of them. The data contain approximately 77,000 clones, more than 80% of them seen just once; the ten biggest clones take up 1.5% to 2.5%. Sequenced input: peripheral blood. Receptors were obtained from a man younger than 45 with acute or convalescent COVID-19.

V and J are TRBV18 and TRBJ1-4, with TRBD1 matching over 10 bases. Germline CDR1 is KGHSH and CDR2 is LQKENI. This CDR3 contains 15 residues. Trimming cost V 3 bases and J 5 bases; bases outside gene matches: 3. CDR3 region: CASSPPGQGNEKLFF. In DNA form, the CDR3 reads TGTGCCAGCTCACCCCCGGGACAGGGGAATGAAAAACTGTTTTTT.

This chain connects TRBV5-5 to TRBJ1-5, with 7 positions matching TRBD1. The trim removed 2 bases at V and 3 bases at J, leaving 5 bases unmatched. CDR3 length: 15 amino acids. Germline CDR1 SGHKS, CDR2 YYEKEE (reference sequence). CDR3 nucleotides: TGTGCCAGCAGCTTCACAGGGGAAGTCAATCAGCCCCAGCATTTT. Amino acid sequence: CASSFTGEVNQPQHF.

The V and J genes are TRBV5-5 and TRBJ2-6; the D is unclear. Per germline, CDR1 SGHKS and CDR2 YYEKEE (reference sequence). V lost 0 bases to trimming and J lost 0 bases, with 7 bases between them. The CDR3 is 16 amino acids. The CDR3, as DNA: TGTGCCAGCAGCTTGGGCGGCTCCTCTGGGGCCAACGTCCTGACTTTC. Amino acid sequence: CASSLGGSSGANVLTF.

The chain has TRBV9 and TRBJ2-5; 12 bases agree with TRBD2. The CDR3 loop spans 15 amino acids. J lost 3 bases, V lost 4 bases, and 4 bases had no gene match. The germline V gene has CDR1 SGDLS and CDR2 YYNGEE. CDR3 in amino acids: CASSTGLAGKETQYF. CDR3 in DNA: TGTGCCAGCAGCACCGGACTAGCGGGGAAAGAGACCCAGTACTTC.

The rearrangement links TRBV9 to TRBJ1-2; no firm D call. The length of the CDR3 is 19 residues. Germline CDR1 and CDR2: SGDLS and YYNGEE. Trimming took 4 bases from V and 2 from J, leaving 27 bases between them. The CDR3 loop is CASSPRTVKQHPGNYGYTF. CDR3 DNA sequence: TGTGCCAGCAGCCCGCGGACCGTAAAACAGCATCCGGGAAACTATGGCTACACCTTC.

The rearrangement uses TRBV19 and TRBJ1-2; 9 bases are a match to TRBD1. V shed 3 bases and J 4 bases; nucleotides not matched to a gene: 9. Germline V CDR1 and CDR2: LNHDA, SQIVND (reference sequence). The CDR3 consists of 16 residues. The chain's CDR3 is CASSISDRGIPYGYTF. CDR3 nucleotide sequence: TGTGCCAGTAGTATTTCTGACAGGGGGATCCCCTATGGCTACACCTTC.

CDR3 DNA sequence: TGTGCCAGTAGTAGGACCGGGACAGGGGAAGGTCAGCCCCAGCATTTT. Translation: CASSRTGTGEGQPQHF. The rearrangement uses TRBV19 and TRBJ1-5; TRBD1 aligns across 10 bases. CDR1 and CDR2 from the germline V gene are LNHDA and SQIVND (reference sequence). The CDR3 length is 16 residues. Germline trimming cut 4 bases from V and 6 bases from J; bases unmatched to any gene: 9.

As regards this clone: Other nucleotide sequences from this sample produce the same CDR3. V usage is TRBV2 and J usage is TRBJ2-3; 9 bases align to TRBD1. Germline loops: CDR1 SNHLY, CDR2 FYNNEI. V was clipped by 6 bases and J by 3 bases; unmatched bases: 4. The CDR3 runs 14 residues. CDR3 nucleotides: TGTGCCAGCAGGGGACAGGGCGGAACAGATACGCAGTATTTT. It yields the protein CASRGQGGTDTQYF.

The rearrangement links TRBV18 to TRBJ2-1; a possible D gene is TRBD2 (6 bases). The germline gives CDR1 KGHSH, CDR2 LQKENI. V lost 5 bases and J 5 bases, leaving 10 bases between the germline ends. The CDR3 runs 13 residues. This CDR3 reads CASSTSRDNEQFF. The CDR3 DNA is TGTGCCAGCTCAACTAGCAGGGACAATGAGCAGTTCTTC.

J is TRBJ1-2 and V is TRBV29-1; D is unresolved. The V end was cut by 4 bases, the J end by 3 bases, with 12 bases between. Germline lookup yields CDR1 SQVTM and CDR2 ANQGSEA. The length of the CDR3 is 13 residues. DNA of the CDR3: TGCAGCGTTGTAGTAATCGGGGACTATGGCTACACCTTC. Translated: CSVVVIGDYGYTF.

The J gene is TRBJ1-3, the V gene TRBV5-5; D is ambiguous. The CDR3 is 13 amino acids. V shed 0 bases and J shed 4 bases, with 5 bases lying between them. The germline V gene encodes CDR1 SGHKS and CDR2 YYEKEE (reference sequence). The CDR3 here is CASSLDMGNTIYF. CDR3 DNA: TGTGCCAGCAGCTTGGACATGGGAAACACCATATATTTT.

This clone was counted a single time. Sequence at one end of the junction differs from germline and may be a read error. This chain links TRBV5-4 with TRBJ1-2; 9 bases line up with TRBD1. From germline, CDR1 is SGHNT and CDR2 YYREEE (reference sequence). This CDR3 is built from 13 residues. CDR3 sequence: CASSLAGQGLFAF. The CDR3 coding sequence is TGTGCCAGCAGCTTGGCGGGACAGGGTTTGTTCGCCTTC.

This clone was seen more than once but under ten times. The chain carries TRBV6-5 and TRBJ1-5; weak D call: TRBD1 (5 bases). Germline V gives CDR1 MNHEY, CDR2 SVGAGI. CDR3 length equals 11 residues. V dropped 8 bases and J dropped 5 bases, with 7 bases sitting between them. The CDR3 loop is CASGRDQPQHF. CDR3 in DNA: TGTGCCAGCGGCAGGGATCAGCCCCAGCATTTT.

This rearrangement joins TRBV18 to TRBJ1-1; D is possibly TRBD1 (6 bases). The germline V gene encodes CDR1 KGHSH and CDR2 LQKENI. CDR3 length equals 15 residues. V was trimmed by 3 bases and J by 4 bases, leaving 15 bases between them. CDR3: CASSPQTGRATEAFF. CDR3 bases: TGTGCCAGCTCACCCCAGACAGGACGGGCCACTGAAGCTTTCTTT.

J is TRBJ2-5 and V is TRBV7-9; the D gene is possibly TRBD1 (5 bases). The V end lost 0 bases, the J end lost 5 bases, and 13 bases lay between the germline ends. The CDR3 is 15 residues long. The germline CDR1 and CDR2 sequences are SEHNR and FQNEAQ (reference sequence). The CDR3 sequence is CASSLASGWAETQYF. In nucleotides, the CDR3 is TGTGCCAGCAGCTTAGCCTCAGGGTGGGCCGAGACCCAGTACTTC.

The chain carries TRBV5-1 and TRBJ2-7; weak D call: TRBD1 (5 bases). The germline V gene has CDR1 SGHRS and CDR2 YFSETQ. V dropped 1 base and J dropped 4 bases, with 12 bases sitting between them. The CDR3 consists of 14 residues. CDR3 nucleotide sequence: TGCGCCAGCAGCTTGCCTATAAGGGGTTACGAGCAGTACGTC. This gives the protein CASSLPIRGYEQYV.

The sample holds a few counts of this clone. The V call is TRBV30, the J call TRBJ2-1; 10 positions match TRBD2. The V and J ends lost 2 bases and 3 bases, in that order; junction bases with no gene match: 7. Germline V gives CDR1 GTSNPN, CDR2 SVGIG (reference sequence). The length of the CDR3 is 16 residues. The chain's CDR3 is CAWSTSSGSLYNEQFF. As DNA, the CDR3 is TGTGCCTGGAGTACCTCTAGCGGGAGCCTCTACAATGAGCAGTTCTTC.

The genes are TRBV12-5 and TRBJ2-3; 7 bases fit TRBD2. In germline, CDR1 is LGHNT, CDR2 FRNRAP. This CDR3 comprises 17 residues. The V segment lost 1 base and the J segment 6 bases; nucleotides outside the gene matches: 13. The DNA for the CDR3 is TGTGCTAGTGGTTTGGGAACAATAGCGGGTAGCGTGGATACGCAGTATTTT. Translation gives CASGLGTIAGSVDTQYF.

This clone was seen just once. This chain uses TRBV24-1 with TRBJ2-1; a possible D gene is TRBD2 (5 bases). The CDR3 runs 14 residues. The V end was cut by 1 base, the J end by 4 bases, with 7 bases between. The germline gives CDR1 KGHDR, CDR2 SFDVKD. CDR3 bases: TGTGCCACCAGTGATTTCGGGAATTACAATGAGCAGTTCTTC. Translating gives CATSDFGNYNEQFF.

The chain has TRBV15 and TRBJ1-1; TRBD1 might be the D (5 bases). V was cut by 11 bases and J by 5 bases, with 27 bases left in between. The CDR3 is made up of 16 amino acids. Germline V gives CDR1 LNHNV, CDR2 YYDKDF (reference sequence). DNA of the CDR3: TGTGCCGTGGGGGTTTATTATTCCAACGCGGGGACTGAAGCTTTCTTT. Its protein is CAVGVYYSNAGTEAFF.

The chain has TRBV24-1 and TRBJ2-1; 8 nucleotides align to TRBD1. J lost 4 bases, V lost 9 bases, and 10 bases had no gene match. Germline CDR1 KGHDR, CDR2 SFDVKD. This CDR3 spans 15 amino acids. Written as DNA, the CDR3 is TGTGCCACCCAGGATGCAGGGGGCCGGTACAATGAGCAGTTCTTC. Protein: CATQDAGGRYNEQFF.

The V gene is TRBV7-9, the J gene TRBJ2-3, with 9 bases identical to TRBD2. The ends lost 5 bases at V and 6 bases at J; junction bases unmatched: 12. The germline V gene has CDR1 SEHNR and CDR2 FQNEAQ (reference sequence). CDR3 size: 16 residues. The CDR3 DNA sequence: TGTGCCAGCAGCCCCGGGGCGGGAGGGCTTGGTGATACGCAGTATTTT. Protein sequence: CASSPGAGGLGDTQYF.

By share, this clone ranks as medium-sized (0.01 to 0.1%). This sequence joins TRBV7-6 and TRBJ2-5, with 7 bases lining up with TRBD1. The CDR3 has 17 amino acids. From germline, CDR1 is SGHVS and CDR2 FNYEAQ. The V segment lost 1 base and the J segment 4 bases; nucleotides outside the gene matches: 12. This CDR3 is CASSLVQVGQLRETQYF. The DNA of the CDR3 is TGTGCCAGCAGCTTAGTTCAGGTGGGACAGTTGCGAGAGACCCAGTACTTC.

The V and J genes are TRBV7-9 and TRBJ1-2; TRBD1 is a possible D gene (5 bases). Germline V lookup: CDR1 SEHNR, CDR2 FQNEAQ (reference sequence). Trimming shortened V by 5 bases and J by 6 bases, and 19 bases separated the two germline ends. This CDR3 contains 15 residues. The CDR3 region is CASSRSTQGIDGYTF. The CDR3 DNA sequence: TGTGCCAGCAGCCGTTCCACTCAGGGTATCGATGGCTACACCTTC.

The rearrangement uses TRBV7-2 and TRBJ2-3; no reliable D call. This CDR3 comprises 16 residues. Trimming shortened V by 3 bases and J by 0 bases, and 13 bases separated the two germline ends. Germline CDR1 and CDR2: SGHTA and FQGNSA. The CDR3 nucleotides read TGTGCCAGCAGCTTTGGAGTGCTTTCTAGCACAGATACGCAGTATTTT. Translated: CASSFGVLSSTDTQYF. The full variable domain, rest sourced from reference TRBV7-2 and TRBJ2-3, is GAGVSQSPSNKVTEKGKDVELRCDPISGHTALYWYRQSLGQGLEFLIYFQGNSAPDKSGLPSDRFSAERTGGSVSTLTIQRTQQEDSAVYLCASSFGVLSSTDTQYFGPGTRLTVL.

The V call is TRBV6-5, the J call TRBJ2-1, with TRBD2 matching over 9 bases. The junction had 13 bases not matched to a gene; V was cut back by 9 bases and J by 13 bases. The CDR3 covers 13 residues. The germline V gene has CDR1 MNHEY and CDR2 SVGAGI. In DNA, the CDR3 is TGTGCCAGTTCCTTTAGGCGGGGGGGCTCCCAGTTCTTC. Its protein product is CASSFRRGGSQFF.